This T cell receptor (beta chain) was retrieved from a study of T cell changes during pregnancy in multiple sclerosis. The CDR3 consists of 13 residues. The germline gives CDR1 SGHDT, CDR2 YYEEEE. V was pared by 4 bases and J by 8 bases, with 6 bases of the junction left unmatched. TCRdb keeps only in-frame clones here, not all; method: immunoSEQ multiplex PCR. The table includes approximately 50,000 clones, more than 85% detected once. Sample: CD4+ T cells from peripheral blood mononuclear cells, taken after pregnancy. The V and J genes are TRBV5-6 and TRBJ1-2; 9 bases are shared with TRBD1. The clonotype comes from a female donor with multiple sclerosis, enrolled in a pregnancy study. The CDR3 reads CASSTGQGRGYTF. The CDR3 DNA sequence: TGTGCCAGCAGCACGGGACAGGGCAGAGGCTACACCTTC.